One sample yielded the 15 T cell receptor beta chains listed below, sequenced in a study of blood T cell repertoires in COVID-19. Sequenced by immunoSEQ multiplex PCR; TCRdb stores in-frame clones only, minus some. In the table there are 200,000 to 250,000 clones, around 86% of which are singletons. Specimen: peripheral blood. The receptors here all came from a woman in her 70s with active or convalescent COVID-19.

The V call is TRBV6-5, the J call TRBJ1-1; the D is unclear. The V end was cut by 8 bases, the J end by 11 bases, with 15 bases between. The CDR3 is made up of 11 amino acids. Germline values: CDR1 MNHEY, CDR2 SVGAGI. CDR3 protein: CASLSSLEAFF. The DNA for the CDR3 is TGTGCCAGCCTCTCCAGTTTGGAGGCTTTCTTT.

The CDR3 here is CASSLGVRRSHLDTQYF. CDR3 DNA sequence: TGTGCCAGCAGCTTAGGCGTTAGGAGGTCACATTTAGATACGCAGTATTTT. The chain recombines TRBV13 with TRBJ2-3, with D perhaps matching TRBD2 (5 bases). Germline CDR1 reads PRHDT; CDR2 reads FYEKMQ (reference sequence). The germline V and J ends were trimmed by 0 bases and 5 bases, with 18 bases remaining between them. This CDR3 has 17 amino acids.

The chain links TRBV7-2 to TRBJ2-5; 8 bases fit TRBD2. Germline values: CDR1 SGHTA, CDR2 FQGNSA. The length of the CDR3 is 17 residues. J was trimmed by 5 bases and V by 6 bases; bases with no gene match: 17. The CDR3, as DNA: TGTGCCAGCAGGGGTGCCTTTGGCGGGGGGCCGGGGGAGACCCAGTACTTC. It encodes CASRGAFGGGPGETQYF.

The CDR3 region has the DNA TGCGCCAGCAGCCAAGATGCGCAGGGGCCCGAGATGAACACTGAAGCTTTCTTT. Its protein is CASSQDAQGPEMNTEAFF. The V call is TRBV4-3, the J call TRBJ1-1; perhaps TRBD1 as D (6 bases). Germline CDR1 reads LGHNA; CDR2 reads YSLEER. With 0 bases removed from V and 0 bases from J, the gap between germline ends came to 17 bases. The CDR3 extends over 18 amino acids.

V gene TRBV5-8 combines with J gene TRBJ1-3; D gene ambiguous. Trimming shortened V by 3 bases and J by 4 bases, and 5 bases separated the two germline ends. This CDR3 contains 12 residues. In germline, CDR1 is SGHTS, CDR2 YDEGEE. This chain's CDR3 is CASSYSGNTIYF. CDR3 coding DNA: TGTGCCAGCAGCTACTCAGGAAACACCATATATTTT.

V usage is TRBV10-3 and J usage is TRBJ1-2; D uncertain. Trimming took off 0 bases at V and 4 bases at J, with 3 bases between the two ends. In germline, CDR1 is ENHRY, CDR2 SYGVKD. The CDR3 is 12 amino acids. The CDR3 sequence: CAISESSYGYTF. DNA for the CDR3: TGTGCCATCAGTGAGTCGAGCTATGGCTACACCTTC.

CDR3 DNA sequence: TGTGCCAGCACCTGGAGAGAGACCCAGTACTTC. Translated: CASTWRETQYF. The rearrangement joins TRBV5-6 to TRBJ2-5; D is undetermined. Germline CDR1 SGHDT, CDR2 YYEEEE. The V gene lost 6 bases and the J gene lost 4 bases, with 7 bases spanning the gap. This CDR3 region has 11 residues.

This clone was counted a few times. The chain is built from TRBV10-3 and TRBJ1-5; D uncertain. Per germline, CDR1 ENHRY and CDR2 SYGVKD. Trimming pared 11 bases from V and 0 bases from J, leaving 23 bases between. This CDR3 has 17 amino acids. The CDR3 bases are TGTGCCGCGTCGCCAGGCCTTTCCAAATATAGCAATCAGCCCCAGCATTTT. Amino acid sequence: CAASPGLSKYSNQPQHF.

The J gene is TRBJ2-1, the V gene TRBV6-5, with 11 positions matching TRBD2. CDR1 is MNHEY and CDR2 is SVGAGI in the germline V gene. Trimming took 2 bases from V and 12 from J; bases not matched to a gene: 12. The CDR3 length is 16 residues. For the CDR3, the DNA is TGTGCCAGCAGTTACGGGATACTAGCGGGGGCAGACGGGCAGTTCTTC. Encoded protein: CASSYGILAGADGQFF.

The chain has TRBV27 and TRBJ2-5; a weak D match, TRBD1 (6 bases). The CDR3 is 16 residues long. Germline values: CDR1 MNHEY, CDR2 SMNVEV (reference sequence). Trimming cost V 6 bases and J 5 bases, with 22 bases left between them. CDR3 amino acids: CASSRIPSRDKETQYF. CDR3 bases: TGTGCCAGCAGCCGAATCCCGAGCCGGGACAAGGAGACCCAGTACTTC.

The chain couples TRBV7-6 to TRBJ2-7; the D is unclear. This CDR3 has 12 residues. Germline V lookup: CDR1 SGHVS, CDR2 FNYEAQ. The ends were cut back, 6 bases at V and 3 bases at J, with 9 bases in the middle. The CDR3 here is CASSPTGYEQYF. The CDR3 DNA reads TGTGCCAGCAGTCCAACGGGCTACGAGCAGTACTTC. Looking up the rest from reference TRBV7-6 and TRBJ2-7 gives the full variable domain: GAGVSQSPRYKVTKRGQDVALRCDPISGHVSLYWYRQALGQGPEFLTYFNYEAQQDKSGLPNDRFSAERPEGSISTLTIQRTEQRDSAMYRCASSPTGYEQYFGPGTRLTVT.

The chain links TRBV18 to TRBJ1-1; 11 bases fit TRBD1. V gave up 1 base and J gave up 10 bases; unmatched junction bases: 5. CDR1 is KGHSH, CDR2 LQKENI, per germline. The CDR3 spans 14 residues. As DNA, the CDR3 is TGTGCCAGCTCACCACAGGGACAGGGGGTGACAGCTTTCTTT. Translated, it gives CASSPQGQGVTAFF.

With regard to this clone: The same CDR3 can be traced to other DNA sequences in this sample. This sequence joins TRBV5-1 and TRBJ2-2; the D gene is possibly TRBD1 (5 bases). CDR3 length equals 14 residues. Trimming left V 4 bases short and J 0 bases short, with 7 bases between. Germline V gene sequence: CDR1 SGHRS, CDR2 YFSETQ. The CDR3 here is CASSRGSNTGELFF. CDR3 sequence (DNA): TGCGCCAGCAGCAGGGGCTCGAACACCGGGGAGCTGTTTTTT.

The J gene is TRBJ1-1, the V gene TRBV6-4; D is unclear. The V gene lost 6 bases and the J gene lost 0 bases, with 14 bases spanning the gap. CDR3 length equals 15 residues. Germline loops: CDR1 MRHNA, CDR2 SNTAGT. The CDR3 nucleotides are TGTGCCAGCAGCCCTTCGGGGTTCATGAACACTGAAGCTTTCTTT. Encoded protein: CASSPSGFMNTEAFF.

The J gene is TRBJ2-5, the V gene TRBV13, with unresolved D. CDR1 is PRHDT, CDR2 FYEKMQ, per germline (reference sequence). V lost 2 bases, J lost 5 bases, and 3 bases lay in between. There are 11 residues in the CDR3. CDR3 coding DNA: TGTGCCAGCAGCTTATCGGAGACCCAGTACTTC. This sequence encodes CASSLSETQYF. The whole variable domain, filled in from reference TRBV13 and TRBJ2-5, reads AAGVIQSPRHLIKEKRETATLKCYPIPRHDTVYWYQQGPGQDPQFLISFYEKMQSDKGSIPDRFSAQQFSDYHSELNMSSLELGDSALYFCASSLSETQYFGPGTRLLVL.